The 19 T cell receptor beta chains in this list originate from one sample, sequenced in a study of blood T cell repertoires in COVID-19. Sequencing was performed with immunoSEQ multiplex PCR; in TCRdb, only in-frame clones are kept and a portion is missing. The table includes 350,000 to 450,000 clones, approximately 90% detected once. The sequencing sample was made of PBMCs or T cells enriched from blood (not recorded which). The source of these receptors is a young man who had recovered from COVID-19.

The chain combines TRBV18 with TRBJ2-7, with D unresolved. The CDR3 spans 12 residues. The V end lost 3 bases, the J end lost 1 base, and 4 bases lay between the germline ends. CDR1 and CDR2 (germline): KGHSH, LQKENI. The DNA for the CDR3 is TGTGCCAGCTCACCCTTTTCCTACGAGCAGTACTTC. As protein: CASSPFSYEQYF.

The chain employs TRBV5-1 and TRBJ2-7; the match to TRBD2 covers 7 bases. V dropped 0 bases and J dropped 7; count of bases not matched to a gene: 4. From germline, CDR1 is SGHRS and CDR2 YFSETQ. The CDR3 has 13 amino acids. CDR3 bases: TGCGCCAGCAGCTTGGTTCGCGGGAGTGAGCAGTACTTC. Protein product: CASSLVRGSEQYF.

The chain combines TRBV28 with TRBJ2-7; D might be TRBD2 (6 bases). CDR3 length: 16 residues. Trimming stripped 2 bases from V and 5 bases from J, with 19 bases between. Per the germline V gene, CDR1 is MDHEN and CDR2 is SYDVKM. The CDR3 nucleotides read TGTGCCAGCAGTTTACTCTACGGGACTGGACAAAACGAGCAGTACTTC. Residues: CASSLLYGTGQNEQYF.

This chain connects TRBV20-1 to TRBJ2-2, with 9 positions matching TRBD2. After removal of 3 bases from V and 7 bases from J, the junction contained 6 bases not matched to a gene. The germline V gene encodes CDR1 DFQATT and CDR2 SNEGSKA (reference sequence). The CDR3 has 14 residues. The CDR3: CSASLAGDGGELFF. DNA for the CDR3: TGCAGTGCTAGTTTAGCGGGAGACGGCGGGGAGCTGTTTTTT.

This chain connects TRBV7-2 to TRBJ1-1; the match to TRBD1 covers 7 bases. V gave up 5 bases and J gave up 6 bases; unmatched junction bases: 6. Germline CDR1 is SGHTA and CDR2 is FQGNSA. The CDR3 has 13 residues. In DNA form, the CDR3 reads TGTGCCAGCAGCAATACAGGGGTGGCTGAAGCTTTCTTT. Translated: CASSNTGVAEAFF. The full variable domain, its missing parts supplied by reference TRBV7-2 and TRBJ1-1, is GAGVSQSPSNKVTEKGKDVELRCDPISGHTALYWYRQSLGQGLEFLIYFQGNSAPDKSGLPSDRFSAERTGGSVSTLTIQRTQQEDSAVYLCASSNTGVAEAFFGQGTRLTVV.

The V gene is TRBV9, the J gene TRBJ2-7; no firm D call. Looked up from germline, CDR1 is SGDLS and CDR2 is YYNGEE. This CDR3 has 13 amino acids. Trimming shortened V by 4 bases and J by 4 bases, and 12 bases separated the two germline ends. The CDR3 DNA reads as TGTGCCAGCAGCCCCCCCACAGAGTACGAGCAGTACTTC. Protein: CASSPPTEYEQYF.

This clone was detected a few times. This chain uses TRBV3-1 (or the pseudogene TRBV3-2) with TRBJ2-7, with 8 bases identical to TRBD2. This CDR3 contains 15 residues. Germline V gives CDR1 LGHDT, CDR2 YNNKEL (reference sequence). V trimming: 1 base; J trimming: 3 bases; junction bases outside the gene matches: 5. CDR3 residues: CASSQGAGVSYEQYF. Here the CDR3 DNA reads TGTGCCAGCAGCCAAGGAGCGGGAGTAAGCTACGAGCAGTACTTC.

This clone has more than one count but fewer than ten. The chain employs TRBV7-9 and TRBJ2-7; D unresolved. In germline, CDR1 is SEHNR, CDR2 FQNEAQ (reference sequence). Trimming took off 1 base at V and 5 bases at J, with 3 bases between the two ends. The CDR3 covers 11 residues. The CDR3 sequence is CASSLEHEQYF. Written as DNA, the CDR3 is TGTGCCAGCAGCTTAGAGCACGAGCAGTACTTC.

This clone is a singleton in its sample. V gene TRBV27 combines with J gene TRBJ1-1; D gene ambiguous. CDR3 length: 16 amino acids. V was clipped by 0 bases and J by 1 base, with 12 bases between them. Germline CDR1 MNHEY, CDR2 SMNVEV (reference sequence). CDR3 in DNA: TGTGCCAGCAGTTTATCGGGTTATACAGCGAACACTGAAGCTTTCTTT. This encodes CASSLSGYTANTEAFF.

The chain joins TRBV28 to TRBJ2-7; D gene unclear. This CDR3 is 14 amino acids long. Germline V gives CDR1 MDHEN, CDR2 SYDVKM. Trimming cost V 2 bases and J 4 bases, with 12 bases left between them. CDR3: CASSLTAPRYEQYF. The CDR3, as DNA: TGTGCCAGCAGTTTAACCGCCCCTAGGTACGAGCAGTACTTC.

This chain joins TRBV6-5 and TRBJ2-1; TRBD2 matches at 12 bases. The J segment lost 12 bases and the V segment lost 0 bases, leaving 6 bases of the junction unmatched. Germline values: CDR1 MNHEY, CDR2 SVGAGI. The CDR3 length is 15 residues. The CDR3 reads CASSYSSSGRAVQFF. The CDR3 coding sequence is TGTGCCAGCAGTTACTCATCTAGCGGGAGGGCTGTGCAGTTCTTC.

In DNA form, the CDR3 reads TGTGCCAGCAGTCCCCCTTGGACAGGGGAGGACACCGGGGAGCTGTTTTTT. Amino acids: CASSPPWTGEDTGELFF. The chain recombines TRBV27 with TRBJ2-2, with TRBD1 matching 9 bases. Germline assignment: CDR1 MNHEY and CDR2 SMNVEV (reference sequence). The CDR3 is 17 amino acids. Trimming cost V 5 bases and J 3 bases; bases outside gene matches: 10.

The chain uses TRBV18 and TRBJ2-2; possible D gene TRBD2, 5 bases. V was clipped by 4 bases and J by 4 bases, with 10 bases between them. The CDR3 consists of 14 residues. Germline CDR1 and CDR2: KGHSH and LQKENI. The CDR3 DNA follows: TGTGCCAGCTCACGCGGGCTCAGCACCGGGGAGCTGTTTTTT. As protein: CASSRGLSTGELFF.

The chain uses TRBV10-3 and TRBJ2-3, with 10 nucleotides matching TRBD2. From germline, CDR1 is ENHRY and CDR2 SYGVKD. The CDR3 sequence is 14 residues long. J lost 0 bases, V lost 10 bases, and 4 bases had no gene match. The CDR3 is CATGTSVSTDTQYF. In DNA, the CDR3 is TGTGCCACCGGGACTAGCGTTAGCACAGATACGCAGTATTTT.

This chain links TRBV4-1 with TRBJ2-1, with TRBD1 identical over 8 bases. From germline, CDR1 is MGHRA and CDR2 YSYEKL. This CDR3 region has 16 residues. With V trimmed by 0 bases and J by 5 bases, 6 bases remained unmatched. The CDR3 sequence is CASSQDPRTGNNEQFF. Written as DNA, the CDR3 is TGCGCCAGCAGCCAAGATCCACGGACAGGGAACAATGAGCAGTTCTTC.

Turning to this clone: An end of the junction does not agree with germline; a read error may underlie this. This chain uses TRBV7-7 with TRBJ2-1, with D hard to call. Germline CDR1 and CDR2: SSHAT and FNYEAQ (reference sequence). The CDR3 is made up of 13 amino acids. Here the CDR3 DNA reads TGTGCTAGCAGCGCGGACTCCTACAATGAGCAGTTCTTC. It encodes CASSADSYNEQFF.

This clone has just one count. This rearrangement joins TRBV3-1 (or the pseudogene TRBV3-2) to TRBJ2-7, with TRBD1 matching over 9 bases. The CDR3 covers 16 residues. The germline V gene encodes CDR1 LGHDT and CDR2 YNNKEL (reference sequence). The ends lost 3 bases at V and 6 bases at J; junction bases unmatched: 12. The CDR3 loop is CASSHETGGVTREQYF. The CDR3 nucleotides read TGTGCCAGCAGCCACGAGACAGGGGGTGTCACACGCGAGCAGTACTTC.

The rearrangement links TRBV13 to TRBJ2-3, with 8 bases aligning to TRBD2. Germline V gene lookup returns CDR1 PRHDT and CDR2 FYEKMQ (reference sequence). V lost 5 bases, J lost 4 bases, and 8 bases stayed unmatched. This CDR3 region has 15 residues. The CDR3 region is CASSPAGRGADTQYF. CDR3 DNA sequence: TGTGCCAGCAGCCCCGCCGGGCGGGGGGCAGATACGCAGTATTTT.

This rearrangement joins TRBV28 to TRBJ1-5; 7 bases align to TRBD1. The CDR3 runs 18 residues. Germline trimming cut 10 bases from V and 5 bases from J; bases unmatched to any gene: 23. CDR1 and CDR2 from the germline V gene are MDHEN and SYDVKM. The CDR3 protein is CATNRGITQTGGDQPQHF. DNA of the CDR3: TGTGCCACCAACAGGGGCATTACCCAGACAGGCGGCGATCAGCCCCAGCATTTT. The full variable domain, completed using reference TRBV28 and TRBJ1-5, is DVKVTQSSRYLVKRTGEKVFLECVQDMDHENMFWYRQDPGLGLRLIYFSYDVKMKEKGDIPEGYSVSREKKERFSLILESASTNQTSMYLCATNRGITQTGGDQPQHFGDGTRLSIL.